This TCR beta chain was captured by sequencing in a study of T-cell reconstitution after alpha-beta-depleted transplantation in children (dated by TCRdb to the mid-2010s). Context from the whole study: The study quantitatively tracked T-cell immune reconstitution after TCRalphabeta/CD19-depleted allogeneic hematopoietic cell transplantation in children using TCR repertoire profiling.

To prepare the library, PCR was applied. Sequencing took place on an Illumina HiSeq 2500. To normalize quantification of the TCRbeta repertoire, the TCR libraries were built with molecular barcoding that relied on unique molecular identifiers. Through fastp at Q25 and MiXCR, TCRdb rebuilt clones from the public reads, retaining in-frame beta chains. Under each unique CDR3 protein, matching rows form one entry showing the most common genes and DNA. Within this sample are more than 400,000 distinct CDR3 sequences, with around 46% of them counted one time only. Of the sample, under 30% falls within the top ten clones. The table lists this clonotype with many counts. It lacks a known antigen. Base-call qualities are not available, and no considerably larger clone is one nucleotide away. In light of the paper, this sample's treatment or condition label describes: allogeneic hematopoietic cell transplantation with graft depleted of TCRalphabeta T cells and CD19 B cells. Transplant recipients were children who received TCRalphabeta/CD19-depleted allogeneic hematopoietic cell grafts.

Findings and caveats that apply to the study as a whole: The frequencies of hyperexpanded clones fell over the following months, and after one year, T-cell counts and TCRbeta diversity were mostly attributed to newly produced T cells. In some patients, high TCRbeta diversity at day 60 was attributed to recipient T cells and intrathymic progenitors that had survived conditioning. The apparently early recovery of alphabetaT-cell counts about two months after transplant reportedly depended on only several hundred rapidly expanded clones that came from non-depleted graft cells.

V drops 1 base and J drops 7 bases, leaving 10 bases in between. Reading the germline V gene gives CDR1 MGHRA and CDR2 YSYEKL. The CDR3 covers 13 residues, taking in both the cysteine and the phenylalanine. The DNA shown is the 39-base CDR3, in frame from base 1. The TCR sequence derives from a girl aged 2 to 9 with aplastic anemia, due to receive a stem cell transplant. Recombination connected TRBV4-1 to TRBJ2-5; D gene: possibly TRBD2, on 6 matching bases. The sample here was PBMCs, taken before TCRalphabeta/CD19-depleted stem cell transplant. The DNA is as follows: TGCGCCAGCAGCCAAGGCGGGGTAGGGACCCAGTACTTC. It translates to CASSQGGVGTQYF.